This T cell receptor beta chain was documented in a study of blood T cell repertoires in COVID-19. The CDR3 contains 17 residues. The ends lost 10 bases at V and 0 bases at J; junction bases unmatched: 10. CDR1 is MDHEN and CDR2 is SYDVKM in the germline V gene. Per the authors' pipeline: From reference gene primer amplification, estimates of nucleated cell counts were derived. Profiling relied on immunoSEQ multiplex PCR, and the TCRdb table lists in-frame clones only, not all of them. That table gives V, J and clone size, and the DNA gave D and trimming. The data show 210,000 or so clones, with 70% to 90% seen just once and roughly 4.1% held by the top ten.

What was sequenced was peripheral blood. The chain is built from TRBV28 and TRBJ1-4, with TRBD1 matching 11 bases. This TCR was recovered from a man aged 50 to 59 with acute or convalescent COVID-19. The CDR3 coding sequence is TGTGCCACCCGGAGGGACAGGGGGACCGCAACTAATGAAAAACTGTTTTTT. This sequence encodes CATRRDRGTATNEKLFF. The variable domain in full, completed from reference TRBV28 and TRBJ1-4, reads DVKVTQSSRYLVKRTGEKVFLECVQDMDHENMFWYRQDPGLGLRLIYFSYDVKMKEKGDIPEGYSVSREKKERFSLILESASTNQTSMYLCATRRDRGTATNEKLFFGSGTQLSVL.